This TCR beta chain originates from a study of blood T cells in healthy people across ages. Whole-study findings and limits: Expanded clonotype shifts may have been confounded, as the donors had an unknown CMV status.

For the second PCR, which ran for 7 to 11 cycles, a sample-barcoded 5' primer and a J-beta primer mix were used. TCRdb reprocessed the 5' RACE reads with MiXCR, giving one entry per CDR3 protein. The table includes approximately 800,000 distinct CDR3 sequences, about 26% detected once. As regards this clonotype: Antigen unknown.

CDR3 size: 15 residues. V lost 5 bases and J 4 bases, leaving 15 bases between the germline ends. CDR1 is MNHNY and CDR2 is SVGAGI in the germline V gene (reference sequence). These sequences were also reported in another study, on T cells of mothers and their children.

Sequencing was carried out using blood. The receptor comes from a boy aged 10-17 years in good health. This rearrangement joins TRBV6-6 to TRBJ1-5, with a tentative D call TRBD1 (5 bases). Here the CDR3 reads CASSRSWGPNQPQHF. The CDR3 DNA reads as TGTGCCAGCAGTCGTTCGTGGGGACCTAATCAGCCCCAGCATTTT.